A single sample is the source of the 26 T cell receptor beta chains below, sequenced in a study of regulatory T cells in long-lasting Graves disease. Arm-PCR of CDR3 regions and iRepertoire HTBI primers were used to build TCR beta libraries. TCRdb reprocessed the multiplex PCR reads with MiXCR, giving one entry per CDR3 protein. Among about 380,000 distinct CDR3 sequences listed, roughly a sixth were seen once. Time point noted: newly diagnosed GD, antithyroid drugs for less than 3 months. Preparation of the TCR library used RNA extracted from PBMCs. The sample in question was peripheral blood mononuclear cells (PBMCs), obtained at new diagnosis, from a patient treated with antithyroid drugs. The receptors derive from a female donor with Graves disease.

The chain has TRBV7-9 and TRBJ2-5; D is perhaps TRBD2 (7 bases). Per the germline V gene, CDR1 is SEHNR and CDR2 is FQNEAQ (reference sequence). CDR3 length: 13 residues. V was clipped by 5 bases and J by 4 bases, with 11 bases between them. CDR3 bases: TGTGCCAGCAGCCGAGGGGGGGTAGAGACCCAGTACTTC. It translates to CASSRGGVETQYF.

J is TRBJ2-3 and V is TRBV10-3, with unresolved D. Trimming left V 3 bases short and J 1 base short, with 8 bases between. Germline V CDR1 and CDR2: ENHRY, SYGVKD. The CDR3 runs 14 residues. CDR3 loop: CAISETAGTDTQYF. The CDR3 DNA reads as TGTGCCATCAGTGAAACGGCAGGCACAGATACGCAGTATTTT.

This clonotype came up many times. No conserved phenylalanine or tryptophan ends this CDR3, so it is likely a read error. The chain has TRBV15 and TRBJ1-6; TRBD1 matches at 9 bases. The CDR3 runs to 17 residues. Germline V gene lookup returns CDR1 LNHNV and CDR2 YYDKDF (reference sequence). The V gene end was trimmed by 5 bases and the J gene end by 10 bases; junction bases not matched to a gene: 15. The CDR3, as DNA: TGTGCCACCAGCGGGAAGCTGGGGACAGGGCGAGGGTCACCCCTCCACCTT. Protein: CATSGKLGTGRGSPLHL.

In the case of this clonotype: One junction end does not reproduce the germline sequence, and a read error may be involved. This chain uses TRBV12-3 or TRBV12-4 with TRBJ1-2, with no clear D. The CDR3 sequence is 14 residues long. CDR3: CASSPLTPNYGYTF. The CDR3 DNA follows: TGCGCCAGCAGCCCCCTGACACCGAATTATGGCTACACCTTC.

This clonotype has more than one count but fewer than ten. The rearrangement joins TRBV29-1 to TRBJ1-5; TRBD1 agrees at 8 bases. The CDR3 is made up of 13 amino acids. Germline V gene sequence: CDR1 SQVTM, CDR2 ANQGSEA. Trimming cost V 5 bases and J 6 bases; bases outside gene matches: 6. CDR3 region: CSVQGQGGQPQHF. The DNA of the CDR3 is TGCAGCGTTCAAGGACAGGGTGGTCAGCCCCAGCATTTT.

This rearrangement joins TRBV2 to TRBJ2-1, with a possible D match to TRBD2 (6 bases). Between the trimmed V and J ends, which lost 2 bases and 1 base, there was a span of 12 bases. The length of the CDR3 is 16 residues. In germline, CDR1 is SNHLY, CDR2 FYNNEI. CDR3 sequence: CASSERRALSYNEQFF. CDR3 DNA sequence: TGTGCCAGCAGTGAAAGGAGGGCCTTATCCTACAATGAGCAGTTCTTC.

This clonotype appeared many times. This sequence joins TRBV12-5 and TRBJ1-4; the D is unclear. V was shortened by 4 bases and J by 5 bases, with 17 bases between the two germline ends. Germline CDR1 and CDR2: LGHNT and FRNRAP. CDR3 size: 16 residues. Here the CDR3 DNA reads TGTGCTAGTGGTTCTCCCTTTGACACGAGGAATGAAAAACTGTTTTTT. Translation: CASGSPFDTRNEKLFF.

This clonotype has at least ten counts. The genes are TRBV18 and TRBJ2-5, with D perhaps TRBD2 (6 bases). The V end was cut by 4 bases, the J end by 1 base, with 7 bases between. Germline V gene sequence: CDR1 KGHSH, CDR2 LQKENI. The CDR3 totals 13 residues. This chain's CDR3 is CASSRDSQETQYF. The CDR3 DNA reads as TGTGCCAGCTCACGGGACTCCCAAGAGACCCAGTACTTC.

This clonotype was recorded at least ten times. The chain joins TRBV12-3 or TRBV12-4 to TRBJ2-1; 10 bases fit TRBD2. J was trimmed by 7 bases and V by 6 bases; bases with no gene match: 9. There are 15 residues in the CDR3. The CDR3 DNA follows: TGTGCCAGCAGGATCAGCGGGAGGGGATGGAATGAGCAGTTCTTC. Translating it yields CASRISGRGWNEQFF.

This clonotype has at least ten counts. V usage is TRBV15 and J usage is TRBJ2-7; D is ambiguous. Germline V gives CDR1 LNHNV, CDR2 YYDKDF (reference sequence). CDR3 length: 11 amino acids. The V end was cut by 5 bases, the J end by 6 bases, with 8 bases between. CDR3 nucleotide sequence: TGTGCCACCAGCGGTGCAGGCGAGCAGTACTTC. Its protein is CATSGAGEQYF.

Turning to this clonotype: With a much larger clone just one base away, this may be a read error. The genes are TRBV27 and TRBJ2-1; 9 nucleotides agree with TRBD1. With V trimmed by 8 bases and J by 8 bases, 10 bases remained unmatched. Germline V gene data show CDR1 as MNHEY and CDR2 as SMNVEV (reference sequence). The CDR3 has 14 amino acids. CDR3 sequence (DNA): TGTGCCAGCCCCCATCGACAGGGGGGGTATGAGCAGTTCTTC. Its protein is CASPHRQGGYEQFF.

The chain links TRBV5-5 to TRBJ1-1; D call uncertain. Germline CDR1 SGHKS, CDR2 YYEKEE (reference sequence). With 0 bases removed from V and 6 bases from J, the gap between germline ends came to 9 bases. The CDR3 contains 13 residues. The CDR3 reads CASSLGRAAEAFF. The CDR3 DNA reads TGTGCCAGCAGCTTGGGGAGGGCCGCTGAAGCTTTCTTT.

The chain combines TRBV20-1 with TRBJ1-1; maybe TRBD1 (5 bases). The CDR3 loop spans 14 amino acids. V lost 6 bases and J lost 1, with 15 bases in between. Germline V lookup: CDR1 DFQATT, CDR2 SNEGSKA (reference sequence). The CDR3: CSAKEDTGNTEAFF. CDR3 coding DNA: TGCAGTGCAAAGGAAGATACAGGGAACACTGAAGCTTTCTTT.

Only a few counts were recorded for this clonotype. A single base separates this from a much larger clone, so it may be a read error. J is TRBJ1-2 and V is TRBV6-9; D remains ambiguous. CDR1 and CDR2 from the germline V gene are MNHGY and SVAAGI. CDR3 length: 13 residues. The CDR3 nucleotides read TGTGCCGGCAGTTACAACGCAAACTATGGCTACACCTTC. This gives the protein CAGSYNANYGYTF.

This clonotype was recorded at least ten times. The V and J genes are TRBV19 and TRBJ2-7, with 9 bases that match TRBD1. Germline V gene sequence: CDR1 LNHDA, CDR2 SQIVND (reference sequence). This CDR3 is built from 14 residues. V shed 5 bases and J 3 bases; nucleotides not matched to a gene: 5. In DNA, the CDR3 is TGTGCCAGTAGTGTTGACAGGGGGATCTACGAGCAGTACTTC. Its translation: CASSVDRGIYEQYF.

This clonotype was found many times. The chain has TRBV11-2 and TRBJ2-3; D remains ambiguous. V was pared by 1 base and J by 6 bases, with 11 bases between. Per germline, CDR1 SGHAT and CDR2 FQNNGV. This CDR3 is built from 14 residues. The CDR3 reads CASSLAVPRDTQYF. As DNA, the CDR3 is TGTGCCAGCAGCTTAGCGGTACCGCGGGATACGCAGTATTTT.

In DNA, the CDR3 is TGTGCCAGCAGCAATAGATGGGAGGGTAATTCACCCCTCCACTTT. This encodes CASSNRWEGNSPLHF. The chain recombines TRBV3-1 with TRBJ1-6; D remains unclear. CDR1 and CDR2 from the germline V gene are LGHDT and YNNKEL (reference sequence). V lost 5 bases and J lost 6, with 14 bases in between. This CDR3 has 15 amino acids.

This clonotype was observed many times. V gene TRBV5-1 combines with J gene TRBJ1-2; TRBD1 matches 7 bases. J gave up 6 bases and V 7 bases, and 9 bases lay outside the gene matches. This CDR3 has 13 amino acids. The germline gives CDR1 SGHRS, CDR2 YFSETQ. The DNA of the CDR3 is TGCGCCAGCTCCCCAGGGGGTTTCGATGGCTACACCTTC. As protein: CASSPGGFDGYTF.

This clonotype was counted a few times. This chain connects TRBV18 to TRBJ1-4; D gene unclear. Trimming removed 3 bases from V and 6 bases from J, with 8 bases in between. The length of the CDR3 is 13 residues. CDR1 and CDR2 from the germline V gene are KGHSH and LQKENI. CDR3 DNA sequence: TGTGCCAGCTCACCTGCGACCGATGAAAAACTGTTTTTT. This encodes CASSPATDEKLFF.

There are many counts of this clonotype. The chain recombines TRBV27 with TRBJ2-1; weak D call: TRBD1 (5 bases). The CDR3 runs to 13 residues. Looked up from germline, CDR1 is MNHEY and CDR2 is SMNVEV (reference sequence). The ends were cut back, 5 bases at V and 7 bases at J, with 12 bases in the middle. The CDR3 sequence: CASSIAQGNEQFF. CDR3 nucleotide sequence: TGTGCCAGCAGTATCGCCCAGGGTAATGAGCAGTTCTTC.

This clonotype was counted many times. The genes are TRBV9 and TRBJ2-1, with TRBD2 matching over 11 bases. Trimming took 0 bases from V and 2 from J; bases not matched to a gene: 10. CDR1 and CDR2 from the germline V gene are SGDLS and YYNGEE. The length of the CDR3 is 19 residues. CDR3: CASSVALPTSGGTYNEQFF. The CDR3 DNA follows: TGTGCCAGCAGCGTAGCTCTCCCAACTAGCGGGGGAACCTACAATGAGCAGTTCTTC.

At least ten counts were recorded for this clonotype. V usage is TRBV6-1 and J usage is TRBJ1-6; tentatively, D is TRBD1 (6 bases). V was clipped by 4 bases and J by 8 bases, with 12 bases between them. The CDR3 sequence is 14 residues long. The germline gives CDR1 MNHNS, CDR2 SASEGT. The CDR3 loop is CASSVEGVYSPLHF. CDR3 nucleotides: TGTGCCAGCAGTGTAGAGGGGGTGTATTCACCCCTCCACTTT.

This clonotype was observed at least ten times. The DNA of the CDR3 is TGTGCCAGCAGTTTCGTGAAGCGAGATACGCAGTATTTT. Its protein is CASSFVKRDTQYF. This chain connects TRBV12-3 or TRBV12-4 to TRBJ2-3, with no clear D. This CDR3 region has 13 residues. V lost 3 bases to trimming and J lost 5 bases, with 9 bases between them.

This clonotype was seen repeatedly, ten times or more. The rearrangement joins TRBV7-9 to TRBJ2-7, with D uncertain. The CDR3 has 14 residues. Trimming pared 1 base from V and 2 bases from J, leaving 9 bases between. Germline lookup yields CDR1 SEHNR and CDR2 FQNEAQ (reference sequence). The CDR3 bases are TGTGCCAGCAGCTTAGGAACACTTACCTACGAGCAGTACTTC. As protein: CASSLGTLTYEQYF.

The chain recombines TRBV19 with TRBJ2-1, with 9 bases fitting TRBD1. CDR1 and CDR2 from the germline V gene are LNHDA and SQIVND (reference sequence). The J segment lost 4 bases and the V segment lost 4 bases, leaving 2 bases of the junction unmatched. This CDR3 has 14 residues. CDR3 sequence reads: CASSTQGAYNEQFF. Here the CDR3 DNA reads TGTGCCAGTAGTACACAGGGGGCTTACAATGAGCAGTTCTTC.

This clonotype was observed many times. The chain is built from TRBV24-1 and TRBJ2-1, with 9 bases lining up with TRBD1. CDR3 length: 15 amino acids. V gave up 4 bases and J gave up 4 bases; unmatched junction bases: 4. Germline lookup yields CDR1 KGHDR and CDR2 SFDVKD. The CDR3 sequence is CATSDPGQGYNEQFF. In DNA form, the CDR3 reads TGTGCCACCAGTGACCCGGGACAGGGATACAATGAGCAGTTCTTC.